The 22 T cell receptor beta chains below come from one sample, sequenced in a study of human T cells and chemical hapten exposure. TCRdb called the RACE reads again in MiXCR, with one record for every CDR3 protein. The sample yields more than 95,000 distinct CDR3 sequences, roughly a quarter seen once. Time point noted: patch test 3, about 24 weeks after DPC sensitization. Described treatment: therapeutic diphenylcyclopropenone sensitization with weekly scalp DPC. The material was whole blood, obtained in connection with sensitization to the hapten diphenylcyclopropenone (DPC). The receptors derive from a man aged 35-49 years with alopecia areata. Some clones in this sample may be carry-over from other donors' samples.

The chain combines TRBV12-3 or TRBV12-4 with TRBJ1-1; weak D call: TRBD1 (5 bases). CDR3 length: 15 residues. Between the trimmed V and J ends, which lost 8 bases and 1 base, there was a span of 17 bases. CDR3 region: CASVRQGNSNTEAFF. CDR3 bases: TGTGCCAGCGTCCGGCAGGGTAATTCGAACACTGAAGCTTTCTTT.

This chain joins TRBV5-1 and TRBJ2-1; TRBD2 aligns across 9 bases. The CDR3 has 16 residues. CDR1 SGHRS and CDR2 YFSETQ come from the germline V gene. The V gene end was trimmed by 4 bases and the J gene end by 6 bases; junction bases not matched to a gene: 11. CDR3 in DNA: TGCGCCAGCAGCGGGGCTCTGGCGGGAGGGGCCAATGAGCAGTTCTTC. Its translation: CASSGALAGGANEQFF.

The genes are TRBV11-2 and TRBJ2-3; D not certain. The CDR3 is made up of 11 amino acids. The V gene's germline CDR1 is SGHAT and CDR2 FQNNGV. Trimming stripped 5 bases from V and 6 bases from J, with 6 bases between. The CDR3 DNA follows: TGTGCCAGCAGCCGCGTGGATACGCAGTATTTT. Residues: CASSRVDTQYF.

The rearrangement uses TRBV7-9 and TRBJ2-3, with a weak D call TRBD2 (5 bases). Germline lookup yields CDR1 SEHNR and CDR2 FQNEAQ (reference sequence). The CDR3 extends over 13 amino acids. V was cut by 1 base and J by 6 bases, with 8 bases left in between. The CDR3 DNA sequence: TGTGCCAGCAGCTTAGTGACGGGGGATACGCAGTATTTT. Encoded protein: CASSLVTGDTQYF.

This clonotype was seen more than once but under ten times. The V and J genes are TRBV28 and TRBJ1-6; perhaps TRBD1 as D (5 bases). V lost 6 bases, J lost 6 bases, and 15 bases lay in between. Per germline, CDR1 MDHEN and CDR2 SYDVKM. The CDR3 loop spans 15 amino acids. CDR3 sequence: CASSGTPKGNSPLHF. The CDR3, as DNA: TGTGCCAGCAGCGGGACTCCAAAGGGTAATTCACCCCTCCACTTT.

The chain links TRBV29-1 to TRBJ1-1; TRBD1 is a possible D gene (5 bases). CDR3 length: 14 residues. CDR1 and CDR2 (germline): SQVTM, ANQGSEA. Trimming stripped 3 bases from V and 0 bases from J, with 11 bases between. The CDR3 loop reads CSVDAGRVNTEAFF. The CDR3 nucleotides read TGCAGCGTTGACGCGGGCAGGGTGAACACTGAAGCTTTCTTT.

J is TRBJ2-1 and V is TRBV14; D uncertain. Trimming stripped 1 base from V and 10 bases from J, with 14 bases between. Germline CDR1 SGHDN, CDR2 FVKESK. The CDR3 totals 14 residues. CDR3 sequence reads: CASSQVYPAREQFF. The CDR3 region has the DNA TGTGCCAGCAGCCAAGTTTATCCGGCGAGAGAGCAGTTCTTC. The entire variable domain, with the rest obtained from reference TRBV14 and TRBJ2-1, is as follows: EAGVTQFPSHSVIEKGQTVTLRCDPISGHDNLYWYRRVMGKEIKFLLHFVKESKQDESGMPNNRFLAERTGGTYSTLKVQPAELEDSGVYFCASSQVYPAREQFFGPGTRLTVL.

The chain couples TRBV2 to TRBJ1-1, with 8 bases that match TRBD1. V was pared by 5 bases and J by 1 base, with 6 bases of the junction left unmatched. This CDR3 spans 15 amino acids. Looked up from germline, CDR1 is SNHLY and CDR2 is FYNNEI. The CDR3 region has the DNA TGTGCCAGCAGTTACTGGACAGGGACGAACACTGAAGCTTTCTTT. It is translated as CASSYWTGTNTEAFF.

V usage is TRBV5-1 and J usage is TRBJ1-4; D might be TRBD1 (6 bases). The CDR3 is 14 residues long. V was clipped by 4 bases and J by 7 bases, with 14 bases between them. The V gene's germline CDR1 is SGHRS and CDR2 YFSETQ. The CDR3 coding sequence is TGCGCCAGCAGCCACCGGGACAATGGTGAAAAACTGTTTTTT. Translation gives CASSHRDNGEKLFF.

V and J are TRBV15 and TRBJ2-7, with D hard to call. Germline assignment: CDR1 LNHNV and CDR2 YYDKDF (reference sequence). The V end lost 0 bases, the J end lost 2 bases, and 5 bases lay between the germline ends. This CDR3 comprises 13 residues. The CDR3 is CATSRDPTYEQYF. DNA for the CDR3: TGTGCCACCAGCAGAGATCCGACCTACGAGCAGTACTTC.

This clonotype was counted between two and nine times. The chain joins TRBV12-3 or TRBV12-4 to TRBJ2-4; D is perhaps TRBD1 (5 bases). This CDR3 spans 15 amino acids. The V and J ends lost 4 bases and 0 bases respectively, with 10 bases between them. Here the CDR3 reads CASSSRQLAKNIQYF. The DNA of the CDR3 is TGTGCCAGCAGTTCCAGACAGTTAGCCAAAAACATTCAGTACTTC.

This clonotype was detected only a few times. V is TRBV10-3 and J is TRBJ2-7; D might be TRBD1 (5 bases). The length of the CDR3 is 14 residues. Looked up from germline, CDR1 is ENHRY and CDR2 is SYGVKD. Trimming took off 2 bases at V and 6 bases at J, with 14 bases between the two ends. CDR3 region: CAISEPLRDLEQYF. For the CDR3, the DNA is TGTGCCATCAGTGAGCCCCTCAGGGATCTCGAGCAGTACTTC.

This clonotype has more than one count but fewer than ten. V and J are TRBV4-1 and TRBJ2-3; tentatively, D is TRBD1 or TRBD2 (5 bases each). The CDR3 contains 15 residues. The V gene lost 2 bases and the J gene lost 4 bases, with 13 bases spanning the gap. The V gene's germline CDR1 is MGHRA and CDR2 YSYEKL. The CDR3 nucleotides are TGCGCCAGCAGCCAACAAGCTCTGGGGGCAGATACGCAGTATTTT. It is translated as CASSQQALGADTQYF.

This clonotype has only a few counts. The chain couples TRBV5-1 to TRBJ2-4; TRBD2 agrees at 8 bases. CDR1 SGHRS and CDR2 YFSETQ come from the germline V gene. CDR3 length equals 17 residues. Trimming cost V 4 bases and J 0 bases; bases outside gene matches: 9. CDR3 in amino acids: CASSPQPLAGAKNIQYF. Here the CDR3 DNA reads TGCGCCAGCAGCCCCCAACCTCTAGCGGGAGCCAAAAACATTCAGTACTTC. The variable domain in full, completed from reference TRBV5-1 and TRBJ2-4, reads KAGVTQTPRYLIKTRGQQVTLSCSPISGHRSVSWYQQTPGQGLQFLFEYFSETQRNKGNFPGRFSGRQFSNSRSEMNVSTLELGDSALYLCASSPQPLAGAKNIQYFGAGTRLSVL.

CDR3 protein: CASSYSSTGTGVIEQYF. CDR3 nucleotides: TGTGCCAGCAGTTACTCGAGTACCGGGACAGGGGTTATCGAGCAGTACTTC. The chain has TRBV6-6 and TRBJ2-7, with 10 positions matching TRBD1. The trim removed 0 bases at V and 6 bases at J, leaving 11 bases unmatched. The CDR3 runs 17 residues. Germline lookup yields CDR1 MNHNY and CDR2 SVGAGI (reference sequence).

V is TRBV27 and J is TRBJ2-5; TRBD1 aligns across 7 bases. Germline CDR1 reads MNHEY; CDR2 reads SMNVEV (reference sequence). CDR3 length: 17 amino acids. J gave up 3 bases and V 7 bases, and 17 bases lay outside the gene matches. CDR3 nucleotide sequence: TGTGCCAGCACAAATTGGACAGGACCGTTGTCCAAAGAGACCCAGTACTTC. This gives the protein CASTNWTGPLSKETQYF.

The sample holds a few counts of this clonotype. This chain joins TRBV14 and TRBJ2-7; TRBD2 matches at 7 bases. In germline, CDR1 is SGHDN, CDR2 FVKESK. The CDR3 loop spans 15 amino acids. The ends lost 3 bases at V and 0 bases at J; junction bases unmatched: 5. The CDR3 reads CASSHGIAGSYEQYF. The CDR3 nucleotides read TGTGCCAGCAGCCATGGTATAGCGGGCTCCTACGAGCAGTACTTC. Based on the CDR3 plus reference TRBV14 and TRBJ2-7, the full variable domain is EAGVTQFPSHSVIEKGQTVTLRCDPISGHDNLYWYRRVMGKEIKFLLHFVKESKQDESGMPNNRFLAERTGGTYSTLKVQPAELEDSGVYFCASSHGIAGSYEQYFGPGTRLTVT.

J is TRBJ1-4 and V is TRBV28; D possibly corresponds to TRBD1 (5 bases). The germline gives CDR1 MDHEN, CDR2 SYDVKM. V gave up 2 bases and J gave up 4 bases, with 11 bases separating them. The CDR3 loop spans 15 amino acids. CDR3 in amino acids: CASSLRPGGNEKLFF. As DNA, the CDR3 is TGTGCCAGCAGTTTACGTCCTGGGGGTAATGAAAAACTGTTTTTT.

The V call is TRBV12-3 or TRBV12-4, the J call TRBJ2-5, with D perhaps matching TRBD2 (5 bases). This CDR3 is 13 amino acids long. The V gene lost 1 base and the J gene lost 5 bases, with 8 bases spanning the gap. CDR3 bases: TGTGCCAGCAGTTTAGAGCCGGGGGAGACCCAGTACTTC. Translation gives CASSLEPGETQYF.

This clonotype was detected a few times. The rearrangement uses TRBV12-3 or TRBV12-4 and TRBJ2-2, with D unresolved. With 7 bases removed from V and 1 base from J, the gap between germline ends came to 7 bases. The CDR3 is 13 residues long. CDR3 protein: CASTLKNTGELFF. CDR3 sequence (DNA): TGTGCCAGCACCTTGAAGAACACCGGGGAGCTGTTTTTT.

This sequence joins TRBV20-1 and TRBJ1-1; TRBD1 is a possible D gene (5 bases). Germline V gives CDR1 DFQATT, CDR2 SNEGSKA (reference sequence). V lost 2 bases, J lost 1 base, and 11 bases lay in between. The CDR3 consists of 14 residues. The CDR3 nucleotides read TGCAGTGCTAGAAGGGCAGGGCGGAACACTGAAGCTTTCTTT. Encoded protein: CSARRAGRNTEAFF.

The CDR3 reads CASSLQRAGLALYNEQFF. DNA for the CDR3: TGTGCCAGCAGTTTACAGAGGGCGGGACTCGCCCTTTACAATGAGCAGTTCTTC. The rearrangement joins TRBV27 to TRBJ2-1, with D possibly being TRBD2 (6 bases). Germline CDR1 MNHEY, CDR2 SMNVEV (reference sequence). The V and J ends lost 2 bases and 4 bases respectively, with 21 bases between them. The CDR3 runs 18 residues.